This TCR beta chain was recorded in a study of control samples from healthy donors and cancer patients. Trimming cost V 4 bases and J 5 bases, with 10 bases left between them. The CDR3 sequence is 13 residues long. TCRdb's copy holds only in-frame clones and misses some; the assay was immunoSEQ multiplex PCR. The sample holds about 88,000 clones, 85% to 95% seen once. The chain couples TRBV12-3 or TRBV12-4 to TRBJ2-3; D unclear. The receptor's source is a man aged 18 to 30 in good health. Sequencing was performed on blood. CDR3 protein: CASSSEWVDTQYF. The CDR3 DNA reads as TGTGCCAGCAGTTCCGAGTGGGTAGATACGCAGTATTTT.